The clone carrying this T cell receptor (beta chain) was detected only a few times. The sample comes from a study of blood T cell repertoires in COVID-19. Study overall: Samples taken during acute and convalescent COVID-19 were collected in the United States, Italy and Spain.

Only in-frame clones appear in the TCRdb table, and some are missing; sequencing was by immunoSEQ multiplex PCR. The table shows tens of thousands of clones, with roughly 83% occurring only once. The source is a man aged 70 or older with acute or convalescent COVID-19. The sample consisted of peripheral blood.

This CDR3 is CASSLGGPQVLHF. DNA for the CDR3: TGTGCCAGCAGCCTGGGGGGGCCCCAGGTATTGCATTTT. The chain has TRBV6-5 and TRBJ1-5, with a tentative D call TRBD1 (6 bases). The CDR3 has 13 residues. Germline V gene sequence: CDR1 MNHEY, CDR2 SVGAGI. V lost 6 bases and J 15 bases, leaving 21 bases between the germline ends.